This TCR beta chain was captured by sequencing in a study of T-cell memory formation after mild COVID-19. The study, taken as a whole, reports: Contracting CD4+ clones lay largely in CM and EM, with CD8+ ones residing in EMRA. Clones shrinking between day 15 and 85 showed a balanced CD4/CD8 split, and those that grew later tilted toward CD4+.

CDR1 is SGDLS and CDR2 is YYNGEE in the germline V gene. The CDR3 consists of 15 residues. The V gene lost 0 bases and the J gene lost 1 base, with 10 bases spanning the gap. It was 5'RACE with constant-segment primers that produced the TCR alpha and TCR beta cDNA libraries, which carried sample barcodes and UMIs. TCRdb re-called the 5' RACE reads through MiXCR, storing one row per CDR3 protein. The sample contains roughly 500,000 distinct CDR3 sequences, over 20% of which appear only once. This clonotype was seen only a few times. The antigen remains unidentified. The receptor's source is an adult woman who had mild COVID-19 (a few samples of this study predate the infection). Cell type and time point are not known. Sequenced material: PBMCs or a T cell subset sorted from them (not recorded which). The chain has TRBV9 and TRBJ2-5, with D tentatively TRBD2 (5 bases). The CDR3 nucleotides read TGTGCCAGCAGCGTAGACGAGGGTCTCCAAGAGACCCAGTACTTC. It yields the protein CASSVDEGLQETQYF.